This T cell receptor (beta chain) was sequenced in a study of type 1 and type 2 diabetes patients. General study findings and limits: Type 1 diabetes repertoires were significantly less diverse than type 2 diabetes ones.

V lost 0 bases to trimming and J lost 2 bases; unmatched junction nucleotides: 13. Germline V lookup: CDR1 GTSNPN, CDR2 SVGIG (reference sequence). CDR3 length equals 19 residues. A few counts support this clonotype. What it binds is unknown. Genomic DNA was the PCR template. Amplification of the beta chain CDR3 used 30 forward and 13 reverse multiplex primers. TCRdb used MiXCR to reprocess the multiplex PCR reads, holding one entry per CDR3 protein. In the table there are 250,000 to 300,000 distinct CDR3 sequences, around 47% of which are singletons. The chain recombines TRBV30 with TRBJ2-6; 7 bases fit TRBD1. The sequenced sample was peripheral blood mononuclear cells (PBMCs). The clonotype originates from a man younger than 35 with type 2 diabetes. CDR3 loop: CAWSVESRDSIAGANVLTF. The CDR3 coding sequence is TGTGCCTGGAGTGTTGAAAGCCGGGACAGTATCGCTGGGGCCAACGTCCTGACTTTC.